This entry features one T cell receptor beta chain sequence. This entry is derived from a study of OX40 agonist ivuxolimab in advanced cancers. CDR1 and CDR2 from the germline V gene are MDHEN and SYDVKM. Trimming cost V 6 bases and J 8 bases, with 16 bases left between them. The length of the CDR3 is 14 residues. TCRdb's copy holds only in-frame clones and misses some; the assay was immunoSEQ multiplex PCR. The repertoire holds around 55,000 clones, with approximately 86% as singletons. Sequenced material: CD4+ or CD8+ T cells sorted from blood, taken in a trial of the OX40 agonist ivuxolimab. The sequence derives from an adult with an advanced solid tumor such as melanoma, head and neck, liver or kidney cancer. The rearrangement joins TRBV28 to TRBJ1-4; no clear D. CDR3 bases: TGTGCCAGCAGCCCGTTACCGGGGAGGGAAAAACTGTTTTTT. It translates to CASSPLPGREKLFF. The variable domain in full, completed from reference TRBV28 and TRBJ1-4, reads DVKVTQSSRYLVKRTGEKVFLECVQDMDHENMFWYRQDPGLGLRLIYFSYDVKMKEKGDIPEGYSVSREKKERFSLILESASTNQTSMYLCASSPLPGREKLFFGSGTQLSVL.